The clone carrying this T cell receptor (beta chain) was seen more than once but under ten times. The antigen remains undetermined. Primers included in the PCR were 60 Vbeta and 13 Jbeta primers. TCRdb's copy holds only in-frame clones and misses some; the assay was immunoSEQ multiplex PCR. The sample records fewer than 150,000 clones, approximately 76% being singletons. The data derive from a study of cytomegalovirus exposure and HLA in healthy donors. Study summary: A data release that came early held about 89 million unique TCRs from HLA-typed donors.

Study observations and caveats: Cytomegalovirus-associated TCR beta chains were listed, numbering 150 to 200.

This TCR derives from a middle-aged man in good health and CMV-seropositive. Material for sequencing was PBMCs.

CDR3 region: CSVWRRLGEQFF. CDR3 DNA sequence: TGCAGCGTTTGGAGGAGGTTAGGTGAGCAGTTCTTC. The V call is TRBV29-1, the J call TRBJ2-1, with a tentative D call TRBD2 (5 bases). The V gene's germline CDR1 is SQVTM and CDR2 ANQGSEA. The CDR3 has 12 amino acids. Between the trimmed V and J ends, which lost 5 bases and 9 bases, there was a span of 14 bases.